This T cell receptor (beta chain) was sequenced during a study of OX40 agonist ivuxolimab in advanced cancers. This clone showed up just a few times. Clones were sequenced by immunoSEQ multiplex PCR, and TCRdb holds only the in-frame ones, with some missing. The repertoire holds around 94,000 clones, with approximately 92% as singletons. Trimming cost V 0 bases and J 1 base, with 13 bases left between them. This CDR3 has 16 residues. Germline V lookup: CDR1 SGHKS, CDR2 YYEKEE (reference sequence). V and J are TRBV5-5 and TRBJ1-1, with D possibly being TRBD1 (5 bases). The receptor's source is an adult with an advanced solid tumor such as melanoma, head and neck, liver or kidney cancer. Sample: CD4+ or CD8+ T cells sorted from blood, taken in a trial of the OX40 agonist ivuxolimab. The CDR3 region has the DNA TGTGCCAGCAGCTTGGGATGGACACCTAAGAACACTGAAGCTTTCTTT. It encodes CASSLGWTPKNTEAFF.